This TCR beta chain emerged from a study of blood T cells in healthy people across ages. A second PCR of about 7 to 12 cycles used a sample-barcoded 5' primer and a J-beta primer mix. Every cDNA molecule carried a tag from a template-switch adaptor bearing 12 random nucleotides. TCRdb passed the 5' RACE reads through MiXCR, listing each CDR3 protein once. This table holds around 1,700,000 distinct CDR3 sequences, about 30% found once. This CDR3 comprises 13 residues. With V trimmed by 7 bases and J by 6 bases, 9 bases remained unmatched. Looked up from germline, CDR1 is SQVTM and CDR2 is ANQGSEA. Points from the study as a whole: In older individuals, TCR beta diversity per million T cells was lower, falling roughly linearly with age.

This clonotype was found many times. The antigen is unknown. This clonotype was obtained from a woman aged 25 to 39 in good health. Material for sequencing was blood. The chain couples TRBV29-1 to TRBJ2-7; 10 bases are a match to TRBD2. The CDR3 bases are TGCAGCGCGGGACTAAGCGGGGGGGGCGAGCAGTACTTC. This translates into CSAGLSGGGEQYF.